This T cell receptor (beta chain) was sequenced during a study of cytomegalovirus exposure and HLA in healthy donors. Study conclusions and caveats: By a later analysis, the bulk of CMV-associated TCR beta chains appeared HLA-restricted. In an earlier analysis, most TCR beta V segments were productive about 90% or about 30% of the time.

The germline V gene encodes CDR1 SEHNR and CDR2 FQNEAQ (reference sequence). CDR3 length: 15 amino acids. The V gene lost 3 bases and the J gene lost 0 bases, with 11 bases spanning the gap. Note on this clone: Its antigen is as yet unknown.

Primers: 60 Vbeta forward and 13 Jbeta reverse. Produced via immunoSEQ multiplex PCR; TCRdb's table is partial and in-frame only. Of about 140,000 clones in the sample, around 79% were seen once. The clonotype originates from a male donor in good health and CMV-seronegative. V and J are TRBV7-9 and TRBJ1-2; no firm D call. Sequences were obtained from PBMCs. The CDR3 protein is CASSLVKSPNYGYTF. The CDR3 DNA is TGTGCCAGCAGCTTGGTAAAGAGTCCTAACTATGGCTACACCTTC.